This T cell receptor beta chain came from a study of patients and donors after allogeneic stem cell transplantation. TCRdb re-called the RT-PCR reads with MiXCR, one entry per CDR3 protein. The table lists some 880,000 distinct CDR3 sequences, 18% of them singletons. This clonotype occurred a few times. The receptor was derived from a human donor who was either an allogeneic HSCT recipient or a stem cell or donor lymphocyte infusion donor (not recorded which). It is not recorded whose cells these are; they may come from a transplant donor. Sequenced input: blood, either unsorted or a sorted T cell fraction (not recorded which).

CDR3 DNA: TGCAGTGCTAGAGATTCGGCAGGGCCCTATGGCTACACCTTC. Protein product: CSARDSAGPYGYTF. V usage is TRBV20-1 and J usage is TRBJ1-2; tentative D call: TRBD1 (5 bases). V was pared by 0 bases and J by 4 bases, with 12 bases between. The CDR3 totals 14 residues. The V gene's germline CDR1 is DFQATT and CDR2 SNEGSKA (reference sequence).